These 4 T cell receptor beta chains share one sample of origin, sequenced in a study of beta chain features in type 1 diabetes. Study findings and constraints: Moderate but significant shortening of TCRB CDR3s was recorded in all four CD4+ subsets from Type 1 diabetes patients.

No antigen is known for these receptors. The entirety of the isolated RNA underwent reverse transcription, so expressed TCRB transcripts were sequenced. Produced via immunoSEQ multiplex PCR; TCRdb's table is partial and in-frame only. The sample records 150,000 to 200,000 clones, roughly 60% being singletons. Sequenced: naive CD4+ T cells from blood. Every receptor here comes from a man aged 25 to 40 with type 1 diabetes.

The chain carries TRBV29-1 and TRBJ2-1; D uncertain. The V gene's germline CDR1 is SQVTM and CDR2 ANQGSEA. The CDR3 is made up of 14 amino acids. The V and J ends lost 6 bases and 0 bases respectively, with 12 bases between them. The CDR3 region is CSVRTVSSYNEQFF. The CDR3 DNA follows: TGCAGCGTCCGGACGGTGAGCTCCTACAATGAGCAGTTCTTC.

There are a few counts of this clone. The rearrangement uses TRBV7-2 and TRBJ2-3; 7 nucleotides match TRBD2. In germline, CDR1 is SGHTA, CDR2 FQGNSA. Germline trimming cut 3 bases from V and 2 bases from J; bases unmatched to any gene: 8. The CDR3 length is 16 residues. CDR3 amino acids: CASSFLLARDTDTQYF. DNA of the CDR3: TGTGCCAGCAGCTTCCTACTAGCGAGGGACACAGATACGCAGTATTTT.

J is TRBJ1-5 and V is TRBV7-2, with D possibly TRBD1 on 5 matching bases. The V end was cut by 1 base, the J end by 5 bases, with 6 bases between. The CDR3 is 13 amino acids. The germline V gene encodes CDR1 SGHTA and CDR2 FQGNSA. The CDR3 region has the DNA TGTGCCAGCAGCTTAGTCAGGGATCAGCCCCAGCATTTT. It encodes CASSLVRDQPQHF.

A few counts support this clone. The chain recombines TRBV29-1 with TRBJ2-5, with a tentative D call TRBD1 (6 bases). CDR3 size: 14 residues. Germline CDR1 and CDR2: SQVTM and ANQGSEA. V was trimmed by 6 bases and J by 0 bases, leaving 14 bases between them. The CDR3 DNA reads TGCAGCGTCGCCAAATCAGGGGACCAAGAGACCCAGTACTTC. It codes for CSVAKSGDQETQYF.